Included here is one T cell receptor beta chain sequence, with context. Its antigen specificity is not known. One junction end disagrees with the germline gene, perhaps due to a read error. Spanning cysteine to phenylalanine, the CDR3 consists of 15 amino acids. Just CDR3 DNA is preserved here, 45 bases in frame from base 1. CDR1 and CDR2 are drawn from the germline V gene (reference sequence): LNHNV, YYDKDF. Sequencing was carried out with an Illumina HiSeq 2000. TCR beta chain libraries were generated through multiplex PCR amplification. The amplified TCR beta chain products were analyzed by high-throughput sequencing. TCRdb handled the public reads itself, with Q25 trimming in fastp and clone calling in MiXCR, and kept productive beta chains. Identical CDR3 proteins give one entry, which carries the most common genes and DNA. Within this sample are roughly 220,000 distinct CDR3 sequences, with less than 40% of them counted one time only. The ten largest clones take up 3% to 4% of the sample.

The lymph node samples were taken from the axillary draining lymph nodes of breast cancer patients. The source of the sample is a study of breast tumors, draining lymph nodes, adjacent tissues (TCRdb year 2016). Context from the whole study: Breast cancer patients provided tumor, adjacent nontumor tissue and axillary lymph nodes, and the study compared the TCR beta repertoires across these three sources. In human breast cancer, the study set out to assess how tumor, surrounding tissue and draining lymph node repertoires relate to one another and whether T cells might be exchanged between them. What the authors observed across the whole study: The data were judged consistent with most tumor T cells deriving from the lymph node and then expanding within tumor tissue. Rather than being directly demonstrated, the conclusion that tumor T cells originate in lymph nodes was presented as consistent with a hypothesis. Tumors showed preferential V and J gene usage, and their T-cell repertoire diversity fell below that of lymph nodes yet above that of nontumor tissue. The similarity between tumor and nontumor tissue repertoires was significantly greater in luminal-like breast cancer than in basal-like breast cancer.

The material sequenced was axillary lymph node tissue. The clonotype was recovered from a female donor with breast cancer. Some clones in this sample may be carry-over from other donors' samples. In this chain, TRBV15 is recombined with TRBJ1-2; too little of a D gene remains to name it. The bases are TGTGCCGCCAGCAGCTTGGGTCTGGGAACCTATGGCTACACCTTC. It specifies CAASSLGLGTYGYTF.